This entry features one TCR beta chain sequence. The source of the sample is a study of blood T cells in healthy people across ages. CDR3 length equals 17 residues. Germline V CDR1 and CDR2: MNHNY, SVGAGI (reference sequence). V was trimmed by 11 bases and J by 4 bases, leaving 26 bases between them. For the second PCR, which ran for about 6 to 12 cycles, a sample-barcoded 5' primer and a J-beta primer mix were used. CDR3-containing paired-end reads numbering at least 2.5 million came from each sample. TCRdb re-derived calls from the 5' RACE reads in MiXCR, one entry per CDR3 protein. This sample has roughly 830,000 distinct CDR3 sequences, with around 62% found just once.

This chain joins TRBV6-6 and TRBJ1-4, with D possibly TRBD1 on 6 matching bases. Specimen: blood. This receptor was taken from a young man in good health. DNA of the CDR3: TGTGCCGGCACCAGCACCCCACAGGGAAGGGTTAATGAAAAACTGTTTTTT. Translated, it gives CAGTSTPQGRVNEKLFF.